The rows below give T cell receptor beta chains drawn from one sample of a study of T cells after somatic rescue of genetic block. Assay: immunoSEQ multiplex PCR; the TCRdb copy retains only in-frame clones and omits some. The data contain 9,000 to 10,000 clones, around two thirds of them seen just once; the ten biggest clones take up approximately 23%. Sequencing used peripheral blood mononuclear cells (PBMCs). The receptors derive from a boy aged 5-17 years. Each CDR3 is given with its conserved first and last residue. D genes are given only for firm matches. Clone size is stated in some rows and not others, as once, few, many or a class when expanded.

abundance: medium-sized; d_gene: -; j_gene: TRBJ2-7; v_gene: TRBV5-1; CDR3nt: TGCGCCAGCAGCCTCCCAGGGGTGCCCTTCGACGAGCAGTACTTC; CDR3aa: CASSLPGVPFDEQYF
abundance: -; d_gene: -; j_gene: TRBJ1-1; v_gene: TRBV5-5; CDR3nt: TGTGCCAGCAGCTTGGTCTCAGCGGGGAACACTGAAGCTTTCTTT; CDR3aa: CASSLVSAGNTEAFF
abundance: few; d_gene: TRBD1; j_gene: TRBJ1-6; v_gene: TRBV5-1; CDR3nt: TGCGCCAGCAGCCCGGGACAGTATAATTCACCCCTCCACTTT; CDR3aa: CASSPGQYNSPLHF
abundance: -; d_gene: TRBD1; j_gene: TRBJ2-7; v_gene: TRBV30; CDR3nt: TGTGCCTGGAGTGCCCCTTGGGACAGCCCCTACGAGCAGTACTTC; CDR3aa: CAWSAPWDSPYEQYF
abundance: -; d_gene: -; j_gene: TRBJ2-7; v_gene: TRBV19; CDR3nt: TGTGCCAGTAGTATTGGTACAGGCTCCACCTACGAGCAGTACTTC; CDR3aa: CASSIGTGSTYEQYF
abundance: large; d_gene: TRBD2; j_gene: TRBJ2-1; v_gene: TRBV9; CDR3nt: TGTGCCAGCAGCGCGTCGGCGGGGGGCCTCTCCTACAATGAGCAGTTCTTC; CDR3aa: CASSASAGGLSYNEQFF
abundance: -; d_gene: TRBD1; j_gene: TRBJ1-5; v_gene: TRBV2; CDR3nt: TGTGCCAGCAGTGAAGTGGGACAGGGGGTTTCGGGCAATCAGCCCCAGCATTTT; CDR3aa: CASSEVGQGVSGNQPQHF
abundance: -; d_gene: -; j_gene: TRBJ2-7; v_gene: TRBV7-8; CDR3nt: TGTGCCAGCAGCTTCACAGGCTTTTACGAGCAGTACTTC; CDR3aa: CASSFTGFYEQYF
abundance: -; d_gene: TRBD2; j_gene: TRBJ2-7; v_gene: TRBV5-1; CDR3nt: TGCGCCAGCAACGGTCAAAGCGGGAGGGCGGGGGAGCAGTACTTC; CDR3aa: CASNGQSGRAGEQYF
abundance: -; d_gene: -; j_gene: TRBJ2-5; v_gene: TRBV5-1; CDR3nt: TGCGCCAGCAGCTTATGGACAGGAGGGGAGACCCAGTACTTC; CDR3aa: CASSLWTGGETQYF
abundance: -; d_gene: -; j_gene: TRBJ2-1; v_gene: TRBV15; CDR3nt: TGTGCCACCAGCAGAGTGACCCTTGGCCATGAGCAGTTCTTC; CDR3aa: CATSRVTLGHEQFF
abundance: -; d_gene: TRBD1; j_gene: TRBJ1-1; v_gene: TRBV2; CDR3nt: TGTGCCAGCAGTATCACAGGGGGCTTCGCTGAAGCTTTCTTT; CDR3aa: CASSITGGFAEAFF
abundance: -; d_gene: -; j_gene: TRBJ2-2; v_gene: TRBV5-5; CDR3nt: TGTGCCAGCAGCTACCGGGACCCTTTATTCACCGGGGAGCTGTTTTTT; CDR3aa: CASSYRDPLFTGELFF
abundance: -; d_gene: TRBD2; j_gene: TRBJ2-1; v_gene: TRBV30; CDR3nt: TGTGCCTGGAGTGCCGGGACTAGCGGGAGGATACATGAGCAGTTCTTC; CDR3aa: CAWSAGTSGRIHEQFF
abundance: -; d_gene: -; j_gene: TRBJ2-1; v_gene: TRBV5-4; CDR3nt: TGTGCCAGCAGCTTTCAGGGAACTCCCTACAATGAGCAGTTCTTC; CDR3aa: CASSFQGTPYNEQFF
abundance: -; d_gene: -; j_gene: TRBJ1-2; v_gene: TRBV4-1; CDR3nt: TGCGCCAGCAGCCAAGTCGGAGCGGGGGAATATGGCTACACCTTC; CDR3aa: CASSQVGAGEYGYTF
abundance: medium-sized; d_gene: TRBD2; j_gene: TRBJ2-1; v_gene: TRBV4-1; CDR3nt: TGCGCCAGCAGCCATGGAGCGGGAGGGACCTACAATGAGCAGTTCTTC; CDR3aa: CASSHGAGGTYNEQFF
abundance: -; d_gene: -; j_gene: TRBJ1-2; v_gene: TRBV5-8; CDR3nt: TGTGCCAGCAGCTTGTATGACTCATCTAACTATGGCTACACCTTC; CDR3aa: CASSLYDSSNYGYTF
abundance: -; d_gene: TRBD1; j_gene: TRBJ1-2; v_gene: TRBV25-1; CDR3nt: TGTGCCAGCAGAGCGAGACAGGGGCACTATGGCTACACCTTC; CDR3aa: CASRARQGHYGYTF
abundance: -; d_gene: TRBD1; j_gene: TRBJ2-1; v_gene: TRBV5-1; CDR3nt: TGCGCCAGCAGCGCAGGGGGAAATGAGCAGTTCTTC; CDR3aa: CASSAGGNEQFF
abundance: once; d_gene: -; j_gene: TRBJ1-5; v_gene: TRBV2; CDR3nt: TGTGCCAGCAGAAGCAGTTTAAGCAATCAGCCCCAGCATTTT; CDR3aa: CASRSSLSNQPQHF
abundance: -; d_gene: TRBD1; j_gene: TRBJ1-5; v_gene: TRBV2; CDR3nt: TGTGCCAGCACCTTGGGGACAGGGGGAATGAGCAATCAGCCCCAGCATTTT; CDR3aa: CASTLGTGGMSNQPQHF
abundance: -; d_gene: -; j_gene: TRBJ1-5; v_gene: TRBV18; CDR3nt: TGTGCCAGCTCGCACCGGCAGGGGACGGGCAATCAGCCCCAGCATTTT; CDR3aa: CASSHRQGTGNQPQHF
abundance: -; d_gene: -; j_gene: TRBJ2-7; v_gene: TRBV9; CDR3nt: TGTGCCAGCAGCGAGACAGGAGGGGACTACGAGCAGTACTTC; CDR3aa: CASSETGGDYEQYF
abundance: few; d_gene: -; j_gene: TRBJ2-5; v_gene: TRBV5-4; CDR3nt: TGTGCCAGCAGCCCCATCCAGGGGCAGGAAGAGACCCAGTACTTC; CDR3aa: CASSPIQGQEETQYF
abundance: -; d_gene: TRBD1; j_gene: TRBJ1-5; v_gene: TRBV6-5; CDR3nt: TGTGCCAGCAGTTACACAGGGGTGGGTCAGCCCCAGCATTTT; CDR3aa: CASSYTGVGQPQHF
abundance: -; d_gene: -; j_gene: TRBJ2-1; v_gene: TRBV5-1; CDR3nt: TGCGCCAGCAGCTTGACGGTTGTCAATGAGCAGTTCTTC; CDR3aa: CASSLTVVNEQFF
abundance: once; d_gene: -; j_gene: TRBJ1-1; v_gene: TRBV28; CDR3nt: TGTGCCAGCCCGGTGGATGGTAGCACTGAAGCTTTCTTT; CDR3aa: CASPVDGSTEAFF
abundance: -; d_gene: TRBD2; j_gene: TRBJ2-5; v_gene: TRBV10-1; CDR3nt: TGCGCCAGCAGTGAACCGCCGTCTAGTGGGTTGGCACTAGCGGAGGGGGTACAAGAGACCCAGTACTTC; CDR3aa: CASSEPPSSGLALAEGVQETQYF
abundance: once; d_gene: -; j_gene: TRBJ2-2; v_gene: TRBV7-9; CDR3nt: TGTGCCAGCAGCTTAAGAACAGCCGCAGGGGAGCTGTTTTTT; CDR3aa: CASSLRTAAGELFF
abundance: -; d_gene: TRBD2; j_gene: TRBJ2-3; v_gene: TRBV5-6; CDR3nt: TGTGCCAGCAGCTTGACTAGCGGGGGGACAGATACGCAGTATTTT; CDR3aa: CASSLTSGGTDTQYF
abundance: once; d_gene: -; j_gene: TRBJ2-2; v_gene: TRBV18; CDR3nt: TGTGCCACTCTCGTCACCGGGGAGCTGTTTTTT; CDR3aa: CATLVTGELFF
abundance: -; d_gene: TRBD1; j_gene: TRBJ2-5; v_gene: TRBV5-1; CDR3nt: TGCGCCAGCAGCGTAGACAGGGGGGAGACCCAGTACTTC; CDR3aa: CASSVDRGETQYF
abundance: -; d_gene: -; j_gene: TRBJ2-7; v_gene: TRBV29-1; CDR3nt: TGCAGCGTTGAAGACGTCCACGAGCAGTACTTC; CDR3aa: CSVEDVHEQYF
abundance: -; d_gene: -; j_gene: TRBJ2-1; v_gene: TRBV29-1; CDR3nt: TGCAGCGTAGTACCCCTCGAGACCAATGAGCAGTTCTTC; CDR3aa: CSVVPLETNEQFF
abundance: -; d_gene: -; j_gene: TRBJ2-7; v_gene: TRBV20-1; CDR3nt: TGCAGTGCTAGGCGGACCTACGAGCAGTACTTC; CDR3aa: CSARRTYEQYF
abundance: -; d_gene: -; j_gene: TRBJ2-1; v_gene: TRBV5-1; CDR3nt: TGCGCCAGCAGCTGGGGAGACAGGCTAAAAGGGCGTGAGCAGTTCTTC; CDR3aa: CASSWGDRLKGREQFF
abundance: -; d_gene: TRBD1; j_gene: TRBJ1-2; v_gene: TRBV29-1; CDR3nt: TGCAGCGTTGTAGGGGGCGAGAGGGGCTACACCTTC; CDR3aa: CSVVGGERGYTF
abundance: -; d_gene: TRBD1; j_gene: TRBJ1-2; v_gene: TRBV28; CDR3nt: TGTGCCAGCAGAACGACAGGGGGCCTCTGGATTGGCTACACCTTC; CDR3aa: CASRTTGGLWIGYTF
abundance: -; d_gene: TRBD2; j_gene: TRBJ2-1; v_gene: TRBV9; CDR3nt: TGTGCCAGCAGCCCTATAGTTAGCGGGGGGGCAAATGAGCAGTTCTTC; CDR3aa: CASSPIVSGGANEQFF
abundance: medium-sized; d_gene: TRBD1; j_gene: TRBJ2-5; v_gene: TRBV10-3; CDR3nt: TGTGCCATCAGTGAGCCGCCGGACAGGGGGCAAGAGACCCAGTACTTC; CDR3aa: CAISEPPDRGQETQYF
abundance: once; d_gene: -; j_gene: TRBJ2-5; v_gene: TRBV5-1; CDR3nt: TGCGCCAGCAGCTTGGTTGAGACTAGGCGTAGGGAGACCCAGTACTTC; CDR3aa: CASSLVETRRRETQYF
abundance: -; d_gene: -; j_gene: TRBJ1-3; v_gene: TRBV19; CDR3nt: TGTGCCAGTAGTACCCCCCACTGGGCTGGCTCTGGAAACACCATATATTTT; CDR3aa: CASSTPHWAGSGNTIYF
abundance: -; d_gene: -; j_gene: TRBJ2-3; v_gene: TRBV7-3; CDR3nt: TGTGCCAGCAGCAAAGGGGGGGATACGCAGTATTTT; CDR3aa: CASSKGGDTQYF
abundance: -; d_gene: -; j_gene: TRBJ2-7; v_gene: TRBV25-1; CDR3nt: TGTGCCAGCAGTGACCCTTTGGGGCACTCCTACGAGCAGTACTTC; CDR3aa: CASSDPLGHSYEQYF
abundance: few; d_gene: -; j_gene: TRBJ1-2; v_gene: TRBV10-3; CDR3nt: TGTGCCATCAGTGGGGGCCCCAGGGGCTATGGCTACACCTTC; CDR3aa: CAISGGPRGYGYTF
abundance: -; d_gene: TRBD1; j_gene: TRBJ2-7; v_gene: TRBV5-1; CDR3nt: TGCGCCAGCAGCTTGGGTGGGACAGGCTACGAGCAGTACTTC; CDR3aa: CASSLGGTGYEQYF
abundance: -; d_gene: -; j_gene: TRBJ2-7; v_gene: TRBV28; CDR3nt: TGTGCCAGCAGCCTCGAACAGCCCCCCTACGAGCAGTACTTC; CDR3aa: CASSLEQPPYEQYF
abundance: -; d_gene: -; j_gene: TRBJ2-5; v_gene: TRBV11-2; CDR3nt: TGTGCCAGCAGCTTGGCCGGCCTGGCCCCGTACTTC; CDR3aa: CASSLAGLAPYF
abundance: -; d_gene: -; j_gene: TRBJ1-2; v_gene: TRBV28; CDR3nt: TGTGCCAGCAGGGTCCAGTCAGCTAACTATGGCTACACCTTC; CDR3aa: CASRVQSANYGYTF